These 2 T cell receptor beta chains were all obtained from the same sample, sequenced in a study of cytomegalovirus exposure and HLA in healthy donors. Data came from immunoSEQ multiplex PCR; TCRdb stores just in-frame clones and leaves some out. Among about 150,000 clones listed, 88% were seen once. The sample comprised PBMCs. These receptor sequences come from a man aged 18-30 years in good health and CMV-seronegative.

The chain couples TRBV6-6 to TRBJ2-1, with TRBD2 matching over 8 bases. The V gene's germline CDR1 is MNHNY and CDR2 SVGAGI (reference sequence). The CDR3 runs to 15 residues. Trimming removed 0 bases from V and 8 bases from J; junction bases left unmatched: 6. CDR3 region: CASSYSDGGAHEQFF. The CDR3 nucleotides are TGTGCCAGCAGTTACTCGGACGGGGGGGCACATGAGCAGTTCTTC.

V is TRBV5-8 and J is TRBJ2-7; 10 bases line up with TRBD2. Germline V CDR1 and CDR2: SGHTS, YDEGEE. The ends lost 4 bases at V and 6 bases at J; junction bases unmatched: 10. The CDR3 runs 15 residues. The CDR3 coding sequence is TGTGCCAGCAGCGTACGAACTAGCGGGATAGTCGAGCAGTACTTC. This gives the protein CASSVRTSGIVEQYF. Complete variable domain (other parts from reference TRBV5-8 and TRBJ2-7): EAGVTQSPTHLIKTRGQQATLRCSPISGHTSVYWYQQALGLGLQFLLWYDEGEERNRGNFPPRFSGRQFPNYSSELNVNALELEDSALYLCASSVRTSGIVEQYFGPGTRLTVT.